The sequence of this T cell receptor beta chain was determined in a study of blood T cell repertoires in COVID-19. TCRdb's table, derived via immunoSEQ multiplex PCR, lists solely in-frame clones and lacks some. The table records 150,000 to 200,000 clones, about nine tenths of them present only once. The CDR3 is 16 residues long. The V segment lost 2 bases and the J segment 7 bases; nucleotides outside the gene matches: 10. CDR1 is SGHAT, CDR2 FQNNGV, per germline. The chain recombines TRBV11-2 with TRBJ2-7, with 11 bases lining up with TRBD1. This sequence was found in a man in his forties with acute or convalescent COVID-19. The material sequenced was peripheral blood. Written as DNA, the CDR3 is TGTGCCAGCAGCTTACTACCGGGACAGGGGGTGGAAGAGCAGTACTTC. It translates to CASSLLPGQGVEEQYF.